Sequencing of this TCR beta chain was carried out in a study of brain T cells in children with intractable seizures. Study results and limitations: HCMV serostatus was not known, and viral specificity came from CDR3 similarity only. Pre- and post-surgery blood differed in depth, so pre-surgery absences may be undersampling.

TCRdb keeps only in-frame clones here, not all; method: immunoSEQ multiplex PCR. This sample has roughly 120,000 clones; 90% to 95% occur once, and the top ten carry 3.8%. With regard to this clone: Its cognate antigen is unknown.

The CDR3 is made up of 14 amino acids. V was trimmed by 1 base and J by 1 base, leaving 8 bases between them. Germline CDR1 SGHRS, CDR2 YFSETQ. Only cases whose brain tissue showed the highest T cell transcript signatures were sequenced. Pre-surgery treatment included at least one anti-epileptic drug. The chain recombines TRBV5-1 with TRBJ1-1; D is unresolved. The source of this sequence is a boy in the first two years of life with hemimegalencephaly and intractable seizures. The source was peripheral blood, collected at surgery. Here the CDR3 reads CASSLRARNTEAFF. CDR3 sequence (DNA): TGCGCCAGCAGCTTGCGAGCTCGGAACACTGAAGCTTTCTTT.